Below are 31 T cell receptor beta chains sequenced from a single sample in a study of T cell responses to AZD1222 COVID-19 vaccine. The method was immunoSEQ multiplex PCR; TCRdb's version includes in-frame clones alone and lacks a portion of them. The sample carries 150,000 or so clones, 93% recorded once. Source: peripheral blood, taken on day 0 of AZD1222 vaccination. All receptors derive from an adult in good health.

This clone was recorded a few times. This chain uses TRBV6-4 with TRBJ2-1, with 12 positions matching TRBD2. The CDR3 is 15 amino acids. V lost 3 bases to trimming and J lost 3 bases; unmatched junction nucleotides: 0. Germline CDR1 MRHNA, CDR2 SNTAGT. CDR3 sequence (DNA): TGTGCCAGCAGTGAGGGACTAGCGGGCTACAATGAGCAGTTCTTC. Its translation: CASSEGLAGYNEQFF.

This chain joins TRBV27 and TRBJ1-1; D is ambiguous. Trimming removed 0 bases at V and 4 bases at J, with 9 bases between. This CDR3 contains 14 residues. Germline V gene sequence: CDR1 MNHEY, CDR2 SMNVEV (reference sequence). The CDR3 DNA reads TGTGCCAGCAGTTTATCCCCGGCAGCCACTGAAGCTTTCTTT. Protein product: CASSLSPAATEAFF.

V gene TRBV4-1 combines with J gene TRBJ1-6, with no clear D. The CDR3 has 17 residues. Germline V CDR1 and CDR2: MGHRA, YSYEKL. Trimming removed 0 bases from V and 6 bases from J, with 15 bases in between. CDR3 sequence (DNA): TGCGCCAGCAGCCAAGATTTAGGACTGGGAGGTAATTCACCCCTCCACTTT. It codes for CASSQDLGLGGNSPLHF.

The chain employs TRBV3-1 (or the pseudogene TRBV3-2) and TRBJ2-1; TRBD1 might be the D (5 bases). Trimming took 0 bases from V and 9 from J, leaving 9 bases between them. CDR1 is LGHDT, CDR2 YNNKEL, per germline (reference sequence). The CDR3 runs to 13 residues. Here the CDR3 reads CASSQEGHIEQFF. The CDR3 bases are TGTGCCAGCAGCCAAGAGGGGCATATTGAGCAGTTCTTC.

The chain links TRBV28 to TRBJ1-1; D is undetermined. V lost 6 bases and J lost 0, with 14 bases in between. This CDR3 contains 15 residues. Looked up from germline, CDR1 is MDHEN and CDR2 is SYDVKM. CDR3 DNA sequence: TGTGCCAGCAGGAGACGAGGACTAATGAACACTGAAGCTTTCTTT. It specifies CASRRRGLMNTEAFF.

The rearrangement links TRBV10-3 to TRBJ1-5, with D unclear. The V and J ends lost 8 bases and 7 bases respectively, with 15 bases between them. This CDR3 has 13 residues. Germline V gives CDR1 ENHRY, CDR2 SYGVKD. The CDR3 sequence is CAIQSENRQPQHF. CDR3 nucleotide sequence: TGTGCCATCCAATCGGAGAATCGGCAGCCCCAGCATTTT.

This chain uses TRBV4-1 with TRBJ1-5; perhaps TRBD1 as D (5 bases). Germline assignment: CDR1 MGHRA and CDR2 YSYEKL. CDR3 length equals 17 residues. Trimming shortened V by 0 bases and J by 4 bases, and 16 bases separated the two germline ends. DNA of the CDR3: TGCGCCAGCAGCCAAGAAGGAATCGGGACGCCTAATCAGCCCCAGCATTTT. Translating it yields CASSQEGIGTPNQPQHF.

V usage is TRBV6-2 or TRBV6-3 and J usage is TRBJ2-6, with TRBD1 matching 9 bases. V shed 5 bases, J shed 2 bases, and the junction held 1 base outside the gene matches. Germline V CDR1 and CDR2: MNHEY, SVGEGT. CDR3 length equals 15 residues. DNA of the CDR3: TGTGCCAGCAGTGGACAGGGGACTGGGGCCAACGTCCTGACTTTC. As protein: CASSGQGTGANVLTF.

The chain couples TRBV20-1 to TRBJ2-5; TRBD2 agrees at 8 bases. Trimming at V came to 3 bases and at J to 7 bases, leaving 10 bases not matched to a gene. The CDR3 consists of 14 residues. The germline V gene has CDR1 DFQATT and CDR2 SNEGSKA (reference sequence). The CDR3 sequence is CSASRRGGVVTQYF. The CDR3 DNA sequence: TGCAGTGCTAGTCGACGGGGGGGCGTTGTGACCCAGTACTTC.

V gene TRBV4-1 combines with J gene TRBJ2-1, with TRBD2 identical over 8 bases. The CDR3 sequence is 13 residues long. V was pared by 0 bases and J by 13 bases, with 5 bases of the junction left unmatched. Germline-derived CDR1 and CDR2 are MGHRA and YSYEKL. In DNA, the CDR3 is TGCGCCAGCAGCCAAGAGGTAGTAGCGGGACAGTTCTTC. Encoded protein: CASSQEVVAGQFF.

This sequence joins TRBV2 and TRBJ1-5, with 8 bases identical to TRBD1. The junction had 5 bases not matched to a gene; V was cut back by 4 bases and J by 6 bases. Germline V lookup: CDR1 SNHLY, CDR2 FYNNEI. The CDR3 loop spans 14 amino acids. The CDR3 loop reads CASSAQGDGQPQHF. The CDR3, as DNA: TGTGCCAGCAGTGCACAGGGGGACGGTCAGCCCCAGCATTTT.

The chain employs TRBV20-1 and TRBJ1-4, with D hard to call. The ends were cut back, 5 bases at V and 7 bases at J, with 8 bases in the middle. CDR3 length: 11 residues. From germline, CDR1 is DFQATT and CDR2 SNEGSKA (reference sequence). DNA of the CDR3: TGCAGTGCTGCGTTTCGTGAAAAACTGTTTTTT. Translated: CSAAFREKLFF.

The chain is built from TRBV12-3 or TRBV12-4 and TRBJ1-1, with TRBD1 as a possible D gene (5 bases). Trimming left V 6 bases short and J 6 bases short, with 14 bases between. The CDR3 runs to 13 residues. CDR3 in amino acids: CASRAGRSAEAFF. The CDR3 region has the DNA TGTGCCAGCAGGGCAGGGAGATCGGCTGAAGCTTTCTTT.

The chain uses TRBV4-1 and TRBJ1-1; D gene ambiguous. Germline loops: CDR1 MGHRA, CDR2 YSYEKL. This CDR3 is built from 16 residues. Between the trimmed V and J ends, which lost 2 bases and 3 bases, there was a span of 16 bases. CDR3 coding DNA: TGCGCCAGCAGCCAAAGATCGGGCTCACAGCACACTGAAGCTTTCTTT. It codes for CASSQRSGSQHTEAFF.

This rearrangement joins TRBV18 to TRBJ2-7, with D perhaps TRBD1 (6 bases). The V gene's germline CDR1 is KGHSH and CDR2 LQKENI. Trimming shortened V by 2 bases and J by 2 bases, and 10 bases separated the two germline ends. This CDR3 spans 14 amino acids. The CDR3 reads CASSPGGEPYEQYF. The DNA for the CDR3 is TGTGCCAGCTCACCAGGGGGCGAGCCCTACGAGCAGTACTTC.

The rearrangement links TRBV6-5 to TRBJ2-6; no definite D call. This CDR3 spans 14 amino acids. From germline, CDR1 is MNHEY and CDR2 SVGAGI. V lost 7 bases to trimming and J lost 0 bases, with 7 bases between them. CDR3 loop: CASTRVSGANVLTF. The CDR3, as DNA: TGTGCCAGCACCCGGGTCTCTGGGGCCAACGTCCTGACTTTC.

The chain uses TRBV6-2 or TRBV6-3 and TRBJ1-1; D might be TRBD1 (5 bases). CDR1 is MNHEY, CDR2 SVGEGT, per germline. Trimming took 5 bases from V and 7 from J, leaving 20 bases between them. The CDR3 contains 15 residues. The CDR3: CASSQRVAPGSEAFF. In DNA, the CDR3 is TGTGCCAGCAGTCAAAGGGTCGCCCCAGGGAGTGAAGCTTTCTTT.

V usage is TRBV7-2 and J usage is TRBJ2-7; D might be TRBD1 (6 bases). The CDR3 loop spans 15 amino acids. Germline loops: CDR1 SGHTA, CDR2 FQGNSA. Between the trimmed V and J ends, which lost 5 bases and 1 base, there was a span of 15 bases. CDR3 DNA sequence: TGTGCCAGCAGCCCAAGGGGGACGGCATCCTACGAGCAGTACTTC. Translation gives CASSPRGTASYEQYF.

Points on this clone: The junction departs from germline at one end; a sequencing error may be responsible. This chain joins TRBV7-2 and TRBJ1-1; D remains unclear. Germline V gives CDR1 SGHTA, CDR2 FQGNSA. The CDR3 consists of 14 residues. The CDR3 region is CASSLRTMNPEAFF. For the CDR3, the DNA is TGTGCCAGCAGCTTAAGGACCATGAACCCTGAAGCTTTCTTT.

The rearrangement joins TRBV19 to TRBJ1-2; tentatively, D is TRBD1 (5 bases). V was clipped by 5 bases and J by 7 bases, with 14 bases between them. CDR1 is LNHDA and CDR2 is SQIVND in the germline V gene (reference sequence). The CDR3 is 13 residues long. The CDR3 nucleotides are TGTGCCAGTAGTCGCGACAGCAGACCTGGCTACACCTTC. This encodes CASSRDSRPGYTF. Together with reference TRBV19 and TRBJ1-2, the CDR3 gives the full variable domain: DGGITQSPKYLFRKEGQNVTLSCEQNLNHDAMYWYRQDPGQGLRLIYYSQIVNDFQKGDIAEGYSVSREKKESFPLTVTSAQKNPTAFYLCASSRDSRPGYTFGSGTRLTVV.

The V and J genes are TRBV27 and TRBJ2-6; D perhaps matches TRBD2 (5 bases). Germline V gives CDR1 MNHEY, CDR2 SMNVEV (reference sequence). Between the trimmed V and J ends, which lost 8 bases and 5 bases, there was a span of 13 bases. This CDR3 contains 14 residues. In nucleotides, the CDR3 is TGTGCCAGCGGCCCGAGGGCCAGGGCCAACGTCCTGACTTTC. Translation: CASGPRARANVLTF.

The chain couples TRBV2 to TRBJ1-5; TRBD1 matches 7 bases. The ends lost 9 bases at V and 4 bases at J; junction bases unmatched: 3. Germline CDR1 SNHLY, CDR2 FYNNEI. The CDR3 spans 12 residues. CDR3: CASGTENQPQHF. The CDR3 DNA follows: TGTGCCAGTGGGACAGAGAATCAGCCCCAGCATTTT.

J is TRBJ1-1 and V is TRBV27, with 7 nucleotides matching TRBD1. Germline lookup yields CDR1 MNHEY and CDR2 SMNVEV (reference sequence). The CDR3 length is 14 residues. The J segment lost 2 bases and the V segment lost 7 bases, leaving 7 bases of the junction unmatched. The CDR3 reads CASKGAGLNTEAFF. Written as DNA, the CDR3 is TGTGCCAGCAAGGGGGCAGGGCTAAACACTGAAGCTTTCTTT.

The chain joins TRBV4-3 to TRBJ1-4; TRBD1 matches at 7 bases. Per germline, CDR1 LGHNA and CDR2 YSLEER. The CDR3 loop spans 13 amino acids. V shed 5 bases and J 6 bases; nucleotides not matched to a gene: 3. The CDR3 region has the DNA TGCGCCAGCAGCTGGCAGGGGGATGAAAAACTGTTTTTT. Its protein is CASSWQGDEKLFF.

J is TRBJ1-1 and V is TRBV5-1; D gene unclear. The germline V gene has CDR1 SGHRS and CDR2 YFSETQ. This CDR3 comprises 17 residues. V lost 4 bases, J lost 4 bases, and 23 bases lay in between. The CDR3: CASSPPLFKEKGTEAFF. The CDR3, as DNA: TGCGCCAGCAGCCCACCACTTTTCAAGGAAAAGGGCACTGAAGCTTTCTTT.

This chain links TRBV18 with TRBJ2-7, with 11 bases aligning to TRBD2. CDR1 KGHSH and CDR2 LQKENI come from the germline V gene. This CDR3 spans 17 amino acids. The junction had 9 bases not matched to a gene; V was cut back by 3 bases and J by 2 bases. CDR3 protein: CASSPRLAGGTTYEQYF. The DNA for the CDR3 is TGTGCCAGCTCACCGCGTCTAGCGGGGGGTACGACCTACGAGCAGTACTTC.

This chain uses TRBV18 with TRBJ1-5; no reliable D call. Trimming removed 3 bases at V and 9 bases at J, with 9 bases between. The CDR3 consists of 12 residues. Germline V gene sequence: CDR1 KGHSH, CDR2 LQKENI. The CDR3 is CASSPMGGPQHF. In nucleotides, the CDR3 is TGTGCCAGCTCACCCATGGGTGGGCCCCAGCATTTT.

The chain combines TRBV29-1 with TRBJ2-1; D may correspond to TRBD1 or TRBD2 (5 bases each). Germline V gene sequence: CDR1 SQVTM, CDR2 ANQGSEA. V gave up 4 bases and J gave up 5 bases, with 15 bases separating them. This CDR3 contains 14 residues. The CDR3 DNA reads as TGCAGCGTTGCAATGGGACGGATTAACAATGAGCAGTTCTTC. It encodes CSVAMGRINNEQFF.

This clone has only a few counts. The gene calls are TRBV2 and TRBJ2-7; D is ambiguous. This CDR3 comprises 14 residues. V was clipped by 1 base and J by 0 bases, with 7 bases between them. Germline CDR1 SNHLY, CDR2 FYNNEI. This CDR3 is CASSEDSGSYEQYF. In DNA, the CDR3 is TGTGCCAGCAGTGAAGACTCAGGCTCCTACGAGCAGTACTTC.

This clone was seen only once. The chain employs TRBV4-3 and TRBJ1-6; D is uncertain. Trimming removed 3 bases from V and 10 bases from J, with 16 bases in between. The CDR3 extends over 15 amino acids. Germline V gene sequence: CDR1 LGHNA, CDR2 YSLEER. In DNA, the CDR3 is TGCGCCAGCAGCCAGCCTCACGGGAGCGGATCACCCCTCCACTTT. This translates into CASSQPHGSGSPLHF.

This clone has a single count. The chain carries TRBV11-3 and TRBJ1-2; possibly TRBD1 for D (5 bases). The V end lost 2 bases, the J end lost 6 bases, and 10 bases lay between the germline ends. Germline CDR1 SGHNT, CDR2 YENEEA. This CDR3 region has 13 residues. CDR3 protein: CASSLRGEHGYTF. The CDR3 DNA reads as TGTGCCAGCAGCTTACGGGGGGAACATGGCTACACCTTC. Full variable domain (rest looked up from reference TRBV11-3 and TRBJ1-2): EAGVVQSPRYKIIEKKQPVAFWCNPISGHNTLYWYLQNLGQGPELLIRYENEEAVDDSQLPKDRFSAERLKGVDSTLKIQPAELGDSAVYLCASSLRGEHGYTFGSGTRLTVV.